The subject of this entry is one T cell receptor (beta chain). Its specificity is not known. This entry belongs to a study of OX40 agonist ivuxolimab in advanced cancers. Study as a whole: Dosing consisted of intravenous ivuxolimab at 0.01 to 10 mg/kg every 2 weeks. People who had prior anti-PD-1, anti-PD-L1 or anti-CTLA-4 therapy could take part, and roughly 44% had some. Regarding the study as a whole: Average numbers of expanded clones were greater in CD8+ T cells than in CD4+. Not determined was the antigen specificity of the expanded peripheral T cells.

Germline V gene lookup returns CDR1 SEHNR and CDR2 FQNEAQ (reference sequence). This CDR3 contains 15 residues. V shed 5 bases, J shed 4 bases, and the junction held 7 bases outside the gene matches. Sequenced by immunoSEQ multiplex PCR; TCRdb stores in-frame clones only, minus some. This sample has approximately 66,000 clones; about 87% occur once, and the top ten carry about 0.6%. The sequence derives from an adult with an advanced solid tumor such as melanoma, head and neck, liver or kidney cancer. V and J are TRBV7-9 and TRBJ2-2, with 7 bases matching TRBD1. The input for sequencing was CD4+ or CD8+ T cells sorted from blood, taken in a trial of the OX40 agonist ivuxolimab. The CDR3 sequence: CASSPQGSPTGELFF. The CDR3 DNA reads TGTGCCAGCAGCCCACAGGGGTCCCCCACCGGGGAGCTGTTTTTT.